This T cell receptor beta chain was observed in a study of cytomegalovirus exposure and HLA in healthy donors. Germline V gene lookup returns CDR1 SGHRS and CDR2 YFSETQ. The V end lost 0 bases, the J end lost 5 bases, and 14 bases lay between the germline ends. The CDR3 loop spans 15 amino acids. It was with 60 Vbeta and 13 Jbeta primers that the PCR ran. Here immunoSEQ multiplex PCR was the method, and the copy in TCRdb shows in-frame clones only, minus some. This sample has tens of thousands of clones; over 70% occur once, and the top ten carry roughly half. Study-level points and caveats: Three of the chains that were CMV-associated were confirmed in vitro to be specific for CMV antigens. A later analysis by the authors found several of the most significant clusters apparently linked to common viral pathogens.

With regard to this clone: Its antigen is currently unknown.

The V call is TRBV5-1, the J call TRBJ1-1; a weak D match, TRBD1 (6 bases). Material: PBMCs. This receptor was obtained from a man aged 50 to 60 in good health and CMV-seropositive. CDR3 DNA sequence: TGCGCCAGCAGCTTGGGGTTGGGGGCGTTGACTGAAGCTTTCTTT. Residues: CASSLGLGALTEAFF.